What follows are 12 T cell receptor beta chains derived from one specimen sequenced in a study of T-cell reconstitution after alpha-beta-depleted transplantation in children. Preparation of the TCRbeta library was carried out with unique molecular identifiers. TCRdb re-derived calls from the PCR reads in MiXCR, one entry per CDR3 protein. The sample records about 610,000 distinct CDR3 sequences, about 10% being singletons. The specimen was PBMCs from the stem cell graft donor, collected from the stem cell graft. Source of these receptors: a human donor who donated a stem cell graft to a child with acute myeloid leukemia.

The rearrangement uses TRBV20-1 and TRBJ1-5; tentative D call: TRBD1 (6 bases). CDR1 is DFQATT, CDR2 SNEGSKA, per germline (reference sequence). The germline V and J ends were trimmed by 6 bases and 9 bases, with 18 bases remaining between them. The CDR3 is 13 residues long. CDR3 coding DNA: TGCAGTGCCCCGACAGGAGTCGATGGGCCCCAGCATTTT. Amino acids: CSAPTGVDGPQHF.

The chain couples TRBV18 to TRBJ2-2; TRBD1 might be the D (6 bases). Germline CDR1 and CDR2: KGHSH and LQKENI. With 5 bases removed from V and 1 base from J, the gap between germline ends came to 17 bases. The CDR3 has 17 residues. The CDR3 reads CASSTIEGVWNTGELFF. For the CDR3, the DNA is TGTGCCAGCTCAACCATAGAGGGGGTCTGGAACACCGGGGAGCTGTTTTTT.

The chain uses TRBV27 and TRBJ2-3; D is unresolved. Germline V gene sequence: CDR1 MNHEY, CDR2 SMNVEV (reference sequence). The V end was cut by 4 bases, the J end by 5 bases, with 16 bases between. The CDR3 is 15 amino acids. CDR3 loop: CASSSPTGFQDTQYF. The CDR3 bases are TGTGCCAGCAGTTCACCGACTGGCTTTCAAGATACGCAGTATTTT.

The CDR3 nucleotides read TGTGCCACCAGTGATTTAACAGACAGGGGGCCCAATGAGCAGTTCTTC. This sequence encodes CATSDLTDRGPNEQFF. The chain carries TRBV24-1 and TRBJ2-1; 10 nucleotides agree with TRBD1. The length of the CDR3 is 16 residues. Germline V lookup: CDR1 KGHDR, CDR2 SFDVKD. V shed 1 base and J 6 bases; nucleotides not matched to a gene: 5.

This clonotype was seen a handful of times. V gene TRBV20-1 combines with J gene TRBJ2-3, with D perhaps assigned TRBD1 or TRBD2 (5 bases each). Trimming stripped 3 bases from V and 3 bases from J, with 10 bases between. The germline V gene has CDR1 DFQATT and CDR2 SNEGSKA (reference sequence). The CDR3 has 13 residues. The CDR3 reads CSASQGPTDTQYF. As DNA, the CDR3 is TGCAGTGCTAGCCAGGGACCGACAGATACGCAGTATTTT.

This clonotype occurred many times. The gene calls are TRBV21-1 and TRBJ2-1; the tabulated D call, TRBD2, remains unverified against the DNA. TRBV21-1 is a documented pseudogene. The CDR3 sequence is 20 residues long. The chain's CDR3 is CASSKAHEWGESYGYNEQFF. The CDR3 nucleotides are TGTGCCAGCAGCAAAGCGCATGAATGGGGGGAGAGCTATGGGTACAATGAGCAGTTCTTC.

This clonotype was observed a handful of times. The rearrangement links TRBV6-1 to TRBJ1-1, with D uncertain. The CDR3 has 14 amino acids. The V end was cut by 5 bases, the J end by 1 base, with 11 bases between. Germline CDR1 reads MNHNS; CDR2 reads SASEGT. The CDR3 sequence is CASSRIDRNTEAFF. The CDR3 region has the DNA TGTGCCAGCAGTAGGATCGACCGGAACACTGAAGCTTTCTTT.

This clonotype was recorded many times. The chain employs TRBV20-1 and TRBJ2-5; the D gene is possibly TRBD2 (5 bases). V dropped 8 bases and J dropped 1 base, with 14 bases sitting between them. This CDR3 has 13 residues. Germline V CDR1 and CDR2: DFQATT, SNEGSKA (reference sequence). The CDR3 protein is CSPFPRAQETQYF. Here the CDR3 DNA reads TGCAGTCCTTTTCCGCGGGCCCAAGAGACCCAGTACTTC.

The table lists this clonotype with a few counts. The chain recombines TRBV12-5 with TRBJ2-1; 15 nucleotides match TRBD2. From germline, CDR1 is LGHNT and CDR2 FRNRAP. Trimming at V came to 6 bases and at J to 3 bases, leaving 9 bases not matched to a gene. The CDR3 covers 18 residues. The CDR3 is CASGDQGLAGGVYNEQFF. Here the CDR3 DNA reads TGTGCTAGTGGAGACCAAGGACTAGCGGGAGGGGTCTACAATGAGCAGTTCTTC.

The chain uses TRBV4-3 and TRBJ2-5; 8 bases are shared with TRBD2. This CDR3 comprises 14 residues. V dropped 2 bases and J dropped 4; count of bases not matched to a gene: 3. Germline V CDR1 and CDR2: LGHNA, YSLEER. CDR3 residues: CASSQQTSGETQYF. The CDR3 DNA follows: TGCGCCAGCAGCCAACAAACTAGCGGAGAGACCCAGTACTTC.

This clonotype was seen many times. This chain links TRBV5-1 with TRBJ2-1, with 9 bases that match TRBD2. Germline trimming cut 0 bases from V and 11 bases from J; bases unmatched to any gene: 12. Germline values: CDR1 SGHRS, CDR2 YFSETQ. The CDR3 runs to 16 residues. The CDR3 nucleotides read TGCGCCAGCAGCTTGGGAATAGGGACTAGCCGTGCTCAGCAGTTCTTC. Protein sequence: CASSLGIGTSRAQQFF.

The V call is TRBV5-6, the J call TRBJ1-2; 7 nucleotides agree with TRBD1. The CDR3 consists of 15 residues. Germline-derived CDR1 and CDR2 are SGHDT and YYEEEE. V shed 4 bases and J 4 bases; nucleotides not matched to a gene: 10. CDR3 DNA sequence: TGTGCCAGCAGCCCTGGGACAGCCGGACCCTATGGCTACACCTTC. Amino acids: CASSPGTAGPYGYTF. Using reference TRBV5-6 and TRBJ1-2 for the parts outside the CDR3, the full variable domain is DAGVTQSPTHLIKTRGQQVTLRCSPKSGHDTVSWYQQALGQGPQFIFQYYEEEERQRGNFPDRFSGHQFPNYSSELNVNALLLGDSALYLCASSPGTAGPYGYTFGSGTRLTVV.